The source of this TCR beta chain is a study of human T cells and chemical hapten exposure. Looking at the study overall: Variability of per-sample TCR yields stemmed mainly from small differences in pooled library volume.

The time point is: healthy volunteer bleed at 2 weeks. Before extraction, the whole blood was not fractionated, and total RNA was taken from it. V was cut by 1 base and J by 2 bases, with 7 bases left in between. The CDR3 covers 14 residues. The V gene's germline CDR1 is KGHSH and CDR2 LQKENI. One entry per CDR3 protein results from TCRdb running MiXCR on the RACE reads. The sample lists just over 90,000 distinct CDR3 sequences, approximately 10% seen once, with around 3% in the top ten. The gene calls are TRBV18 and TRBJ2-3; no clear D. The sample taken for sequencing was whole blood. The TCR originated in a female donor in good health. Some clones in this sample may be carry-over from other donors' samples. The CDR3 DNA is TGTGCCAGCTCACCACGTCCTGACACAGATACGCAGTATTTT. It translates to CASSPRPDTDTQYF.